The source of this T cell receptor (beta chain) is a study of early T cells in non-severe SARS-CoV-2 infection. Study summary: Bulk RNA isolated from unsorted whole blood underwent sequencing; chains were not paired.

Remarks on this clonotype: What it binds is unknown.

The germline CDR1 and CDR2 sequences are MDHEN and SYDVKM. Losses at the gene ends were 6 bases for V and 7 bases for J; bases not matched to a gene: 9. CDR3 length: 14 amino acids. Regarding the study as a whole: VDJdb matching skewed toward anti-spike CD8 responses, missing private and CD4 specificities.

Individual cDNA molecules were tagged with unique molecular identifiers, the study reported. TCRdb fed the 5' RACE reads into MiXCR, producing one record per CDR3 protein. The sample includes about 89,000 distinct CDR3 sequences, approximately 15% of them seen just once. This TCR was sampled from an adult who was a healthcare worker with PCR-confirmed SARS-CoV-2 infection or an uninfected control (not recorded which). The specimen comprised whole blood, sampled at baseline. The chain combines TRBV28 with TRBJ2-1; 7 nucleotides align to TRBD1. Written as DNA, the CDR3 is TGTGCCAGCAGCCGACAGGGTAGTAGTAATGAGCAGTTCTTC. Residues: CASSRQGSSNEQFF.